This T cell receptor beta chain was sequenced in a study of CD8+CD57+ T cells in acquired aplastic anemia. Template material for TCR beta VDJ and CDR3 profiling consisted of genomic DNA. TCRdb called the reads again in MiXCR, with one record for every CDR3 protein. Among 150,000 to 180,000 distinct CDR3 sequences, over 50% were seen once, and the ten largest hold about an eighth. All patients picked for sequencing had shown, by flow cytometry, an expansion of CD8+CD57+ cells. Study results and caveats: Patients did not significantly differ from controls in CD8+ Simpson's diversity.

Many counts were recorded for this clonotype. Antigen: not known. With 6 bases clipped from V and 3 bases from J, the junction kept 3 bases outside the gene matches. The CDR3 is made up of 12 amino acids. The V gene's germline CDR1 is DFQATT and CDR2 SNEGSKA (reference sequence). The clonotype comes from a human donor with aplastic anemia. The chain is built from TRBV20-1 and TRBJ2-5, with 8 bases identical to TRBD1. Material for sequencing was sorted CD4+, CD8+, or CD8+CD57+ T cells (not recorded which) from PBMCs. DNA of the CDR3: TGCAGTGCAGAGGACAGGGAAGAGACCCAGTACTTC. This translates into CSAEDREETQYF.